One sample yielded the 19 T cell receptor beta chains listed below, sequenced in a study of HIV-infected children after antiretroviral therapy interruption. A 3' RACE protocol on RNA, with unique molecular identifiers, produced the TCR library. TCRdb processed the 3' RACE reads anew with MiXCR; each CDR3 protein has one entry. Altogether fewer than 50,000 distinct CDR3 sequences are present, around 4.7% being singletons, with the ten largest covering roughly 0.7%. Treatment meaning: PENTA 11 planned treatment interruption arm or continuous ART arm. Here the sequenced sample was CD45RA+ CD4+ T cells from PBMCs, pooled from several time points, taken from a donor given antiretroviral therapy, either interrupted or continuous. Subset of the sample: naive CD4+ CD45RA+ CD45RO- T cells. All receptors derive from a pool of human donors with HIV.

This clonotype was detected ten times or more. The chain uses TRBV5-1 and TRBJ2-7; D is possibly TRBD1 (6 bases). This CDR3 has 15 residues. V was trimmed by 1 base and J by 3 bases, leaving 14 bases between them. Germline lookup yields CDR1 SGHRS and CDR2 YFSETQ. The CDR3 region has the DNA TGCGCCAGCAGCTTGAAAGGGCAGGGGCTCTACGAGCAGTACTTC. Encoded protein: CASSLKGQGLYEQYF.

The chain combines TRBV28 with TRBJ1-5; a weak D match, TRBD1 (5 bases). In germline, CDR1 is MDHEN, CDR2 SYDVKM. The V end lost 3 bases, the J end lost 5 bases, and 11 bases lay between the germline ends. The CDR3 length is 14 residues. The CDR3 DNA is TGTGCCAGCAGTTTGAGTCAGGGATATCAGCCCCAGCATTTT. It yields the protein CASSLSQGYQPQHF.

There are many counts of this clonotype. In nucleotides, the CDR3 is TGTGCCAGCAGTTCCCCCGGGACAGGGGGCCGCGAGCAGTACTTC. Its translation: CASSSPGTGGREQYF. The rearrangement joins TRBV28 to TRBJ2-7, with TRBD1 matching over 12 bases. V lost 4 bases to trimming and J lost 6 bases; unmatched junction nucleotides: 7. CDR1 is MDHEN and CDR2 is SYDVKM in the germline V gene. The CDR3 is made up of 15 amino acids.

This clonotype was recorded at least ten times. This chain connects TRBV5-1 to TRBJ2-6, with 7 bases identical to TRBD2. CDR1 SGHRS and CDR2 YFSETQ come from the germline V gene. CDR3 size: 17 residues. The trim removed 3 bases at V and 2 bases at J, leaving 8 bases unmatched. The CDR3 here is CASSSAAGGTGANVLTF. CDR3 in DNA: TGCGCCAGCAGCTCGGCCGCCGGGGGGACTGGGGCCAACGTCCTGACTTTC.

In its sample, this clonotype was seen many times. DNA of the CDR3: TGTGCCACCAGTGGGATGACTAGCGGGGATCTCACAGATACGCAGTATTTT. Amino acids: CATSGMTSGDLTDTQYF. The chain is built from TRBV24-1 and TRBJ2-3; 11 bases match TRBD2. Per the germline V gene, CDR1 is KGHDR and CDR2 is SFDVKD. This CDR3 spans 17 amino acids. Germline trimming cut 5 bases from V and 2 bases from J; bases unmatched to any gene: 8.

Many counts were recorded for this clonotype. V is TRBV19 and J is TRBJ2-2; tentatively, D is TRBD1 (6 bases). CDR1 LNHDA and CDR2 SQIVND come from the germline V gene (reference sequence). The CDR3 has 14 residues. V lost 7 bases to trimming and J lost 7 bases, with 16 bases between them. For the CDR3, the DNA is TGTGCCAGTATGTGGACAGCGAGTGACGGGGAGCTGTTTTTT. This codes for CASMWTASDGELFF.

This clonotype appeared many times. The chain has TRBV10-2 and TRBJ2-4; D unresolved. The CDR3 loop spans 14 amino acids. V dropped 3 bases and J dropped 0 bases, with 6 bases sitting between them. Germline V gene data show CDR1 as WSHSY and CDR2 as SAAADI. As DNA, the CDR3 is TGCGCCAGCAGTGATTTGGTAGCCAAAAACATTCAGTACTTC. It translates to CASSDLVAKNIQYF.

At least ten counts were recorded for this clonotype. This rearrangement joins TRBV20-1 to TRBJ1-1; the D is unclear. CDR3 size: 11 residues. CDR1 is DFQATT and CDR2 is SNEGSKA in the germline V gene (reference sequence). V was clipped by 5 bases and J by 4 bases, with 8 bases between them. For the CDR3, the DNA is TGCAGTGCTCCACGGGGCACTGAAGCTTTCTTT. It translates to CSAPRGTEAFF.

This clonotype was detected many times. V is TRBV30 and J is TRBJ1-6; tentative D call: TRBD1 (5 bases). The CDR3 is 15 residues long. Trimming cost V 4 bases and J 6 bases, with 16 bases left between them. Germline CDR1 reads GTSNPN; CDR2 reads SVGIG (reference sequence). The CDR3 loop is CAWTMLGGANSPLHF. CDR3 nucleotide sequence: TGTGCCTGGACTATGTTGGGTGGGGCTAATTCACCCCTCCACTTT.

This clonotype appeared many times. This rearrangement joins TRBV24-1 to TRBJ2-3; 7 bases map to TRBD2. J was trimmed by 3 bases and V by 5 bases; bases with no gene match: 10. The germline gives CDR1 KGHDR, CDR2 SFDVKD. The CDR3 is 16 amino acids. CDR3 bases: TGTGCCACCAGTGCGGTGGGAGGGGAACCAACAGATACGCAGTATTTT. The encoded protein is CATSAVGGEPTDTQYF.

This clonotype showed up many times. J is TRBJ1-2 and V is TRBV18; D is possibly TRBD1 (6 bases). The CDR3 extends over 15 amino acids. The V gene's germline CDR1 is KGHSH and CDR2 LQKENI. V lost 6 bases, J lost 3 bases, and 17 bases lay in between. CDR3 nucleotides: TGTGCCAGCTCCCGGACACAGGGTATCGACTATGGCTACACCTTC. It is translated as CASSRTQGIDYGYTF.

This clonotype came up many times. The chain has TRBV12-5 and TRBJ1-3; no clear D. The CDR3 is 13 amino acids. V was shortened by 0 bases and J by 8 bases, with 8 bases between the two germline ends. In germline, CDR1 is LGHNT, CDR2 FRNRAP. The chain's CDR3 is CASGLVRGDTIYF. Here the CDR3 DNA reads TGTGCTAGTGGTTTGGTACGCGGGGACACCATATATTTT. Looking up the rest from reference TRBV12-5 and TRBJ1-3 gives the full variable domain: DARVTQTPRHKVTEMGQEVTMRCQPILGHNTVFWYRQTMMQGLELLAYFRNRAPLDDSGMPKDRFSAEMPDATLATLKIQPSEPRDSAVYFCASGLVRGDTIYFGEGSWLTVV.

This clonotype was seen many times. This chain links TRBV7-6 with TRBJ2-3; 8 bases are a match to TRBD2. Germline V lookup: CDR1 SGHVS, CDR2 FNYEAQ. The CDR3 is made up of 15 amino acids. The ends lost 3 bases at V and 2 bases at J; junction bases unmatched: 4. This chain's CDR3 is CASSFGGGATDTQYF. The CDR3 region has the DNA TGTGCCAGCAGCTTCGGGGGGGGGGCCACAGATACGCAGTATTTT.

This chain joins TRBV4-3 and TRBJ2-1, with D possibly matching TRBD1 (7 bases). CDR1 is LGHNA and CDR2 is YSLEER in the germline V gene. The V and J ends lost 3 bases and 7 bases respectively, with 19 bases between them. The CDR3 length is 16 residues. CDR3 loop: CASSQPFRGDLNEQFF. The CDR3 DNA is TGCGCCAGCAGCCAGCCCTTCAGGGGGGATTTGAATGAGCAGTTCTTC.

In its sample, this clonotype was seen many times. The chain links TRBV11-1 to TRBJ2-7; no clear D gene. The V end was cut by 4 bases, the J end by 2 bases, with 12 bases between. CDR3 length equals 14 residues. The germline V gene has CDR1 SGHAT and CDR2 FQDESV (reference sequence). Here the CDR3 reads CASSSRTATYEQYF. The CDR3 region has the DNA TGTGCCAGCAGCTCCAGGACGGCAACCTACGAGCAGTACTTC.

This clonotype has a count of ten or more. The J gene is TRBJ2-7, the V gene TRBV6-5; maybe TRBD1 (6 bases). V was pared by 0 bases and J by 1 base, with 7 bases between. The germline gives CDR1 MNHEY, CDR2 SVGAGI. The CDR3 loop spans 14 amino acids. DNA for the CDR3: TGTGCCAGCAGTTACTCTGACAGGTCCTACGAGCAGTACTTC. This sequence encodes CASSYSDRSYEQYF.

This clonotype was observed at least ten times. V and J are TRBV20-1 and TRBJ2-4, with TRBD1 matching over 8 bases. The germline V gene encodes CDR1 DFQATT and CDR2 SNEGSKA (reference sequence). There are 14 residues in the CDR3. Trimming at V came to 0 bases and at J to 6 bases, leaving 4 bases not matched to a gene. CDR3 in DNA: TGCAGTGCTAGAGATCAGGGGGCGGGAAACATTCAGTACTTC. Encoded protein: CSARDQGAGNIQYF.

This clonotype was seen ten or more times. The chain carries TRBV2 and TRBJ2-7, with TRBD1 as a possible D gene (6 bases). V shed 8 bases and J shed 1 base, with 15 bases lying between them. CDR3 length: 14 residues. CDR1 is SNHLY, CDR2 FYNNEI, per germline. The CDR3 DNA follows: TGTGCCAGCCACCCCCCGGACAGTTCCTACGAGCAGTACTTC. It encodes CASHPPDSSYEQYF.

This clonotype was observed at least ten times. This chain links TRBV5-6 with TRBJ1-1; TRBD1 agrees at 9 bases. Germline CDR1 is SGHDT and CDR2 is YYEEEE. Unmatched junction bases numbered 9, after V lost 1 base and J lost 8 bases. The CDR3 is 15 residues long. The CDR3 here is CASSLLGQGSGEAFF. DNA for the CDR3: TGTGCCAGCAGCTTGTTAGGACAGGGGAGCGGGGAAGCTTTCTTT.